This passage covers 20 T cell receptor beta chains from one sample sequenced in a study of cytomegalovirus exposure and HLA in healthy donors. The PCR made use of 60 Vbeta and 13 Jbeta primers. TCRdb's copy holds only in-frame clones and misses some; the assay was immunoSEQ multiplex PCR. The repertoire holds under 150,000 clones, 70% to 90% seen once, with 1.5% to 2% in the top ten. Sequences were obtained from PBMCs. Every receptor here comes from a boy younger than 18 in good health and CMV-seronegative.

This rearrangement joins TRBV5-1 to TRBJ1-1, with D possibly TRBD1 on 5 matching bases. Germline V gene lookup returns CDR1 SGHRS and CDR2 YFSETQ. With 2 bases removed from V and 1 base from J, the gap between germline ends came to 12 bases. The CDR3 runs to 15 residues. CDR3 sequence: CASSFGGKGNTEAFF. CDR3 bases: TGCGCCAGCAGCTTTGGGGGGAAAGGGAACACTGAAGCTTTCTTT.

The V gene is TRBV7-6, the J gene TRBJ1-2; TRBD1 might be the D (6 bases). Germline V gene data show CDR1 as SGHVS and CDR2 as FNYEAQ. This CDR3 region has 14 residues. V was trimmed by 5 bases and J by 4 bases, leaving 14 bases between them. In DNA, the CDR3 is TGTGCCAGCAGCCCCCAGACAGGCGTCTATGGCTACACCTTC. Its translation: CASSPQTGVYGYTF.

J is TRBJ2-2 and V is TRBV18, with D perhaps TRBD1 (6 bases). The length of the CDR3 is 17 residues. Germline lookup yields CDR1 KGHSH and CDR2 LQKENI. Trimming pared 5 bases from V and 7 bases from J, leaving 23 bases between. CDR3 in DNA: TGTGCCAGCTCAGCGCCCTGGGGGCAGGGCAATGACGGGGAGCTGTTTTTT. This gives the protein CASSAPWGQGNDGELFF.

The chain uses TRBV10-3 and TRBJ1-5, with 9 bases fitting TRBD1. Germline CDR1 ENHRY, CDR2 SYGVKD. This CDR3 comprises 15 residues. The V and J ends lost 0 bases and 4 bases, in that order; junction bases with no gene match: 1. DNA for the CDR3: TGTGCCATCAGTGAGTCGGGGACAGGGAATCAGCCCCAGCATTTT. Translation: CAISESGTGNQPQHF.

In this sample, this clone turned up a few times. CDR3: CASSYGQGAREKLFF. As DNA, the CDR3 is TGTGCCAGCAGTTACGGGCAGGGGGCGCGAGAAAAACTGTTTTTT. The chain couples TRBV6-5 to TRBJ1-4; 8 nucleotides align to TRBD1. The V and J ends lost 2 bases and 8 bases, in that order; junction bases with no gene match: 7. CDR3 length: 15 residues. From germline, CDR1 is MNHEY and CDR2 SVGAGI.

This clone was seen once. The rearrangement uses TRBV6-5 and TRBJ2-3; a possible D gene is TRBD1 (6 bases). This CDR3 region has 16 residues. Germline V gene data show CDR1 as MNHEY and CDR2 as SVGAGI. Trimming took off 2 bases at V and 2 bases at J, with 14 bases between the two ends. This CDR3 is CASSYALGQNTDTQYF. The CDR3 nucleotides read TGTGCCAGCAGTTACGCCCTAGGACAGAACACAGATACGCAGTATTTT.

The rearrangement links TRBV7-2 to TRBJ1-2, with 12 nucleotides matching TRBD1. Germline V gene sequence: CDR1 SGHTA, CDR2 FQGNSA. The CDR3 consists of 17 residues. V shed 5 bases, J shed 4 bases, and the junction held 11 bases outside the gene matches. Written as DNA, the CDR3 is TGTGCCAGCAGCCCCCGGGACAGGGGGCGCTTAGCCTATGGCTACACCTTC. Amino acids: CASSPRDRGRLAYGYTF.

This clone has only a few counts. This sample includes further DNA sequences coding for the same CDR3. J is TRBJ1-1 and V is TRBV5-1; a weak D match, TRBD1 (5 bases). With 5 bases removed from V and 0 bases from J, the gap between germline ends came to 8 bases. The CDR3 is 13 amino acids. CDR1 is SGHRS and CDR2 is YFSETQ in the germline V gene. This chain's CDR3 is CASSTGMNTEAFF. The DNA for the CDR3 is TGCGCCAGCAGTACAGGTATGAACACTGAAGCTTTCTTT.

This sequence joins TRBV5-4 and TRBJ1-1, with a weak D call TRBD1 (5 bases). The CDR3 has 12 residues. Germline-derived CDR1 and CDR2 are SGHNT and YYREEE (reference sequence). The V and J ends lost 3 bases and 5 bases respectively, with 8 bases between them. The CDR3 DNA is TGTGCCAGCAGCTCAGGGAGGACTGAAGCTTTCTTT. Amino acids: CASSSGRTEAFF.

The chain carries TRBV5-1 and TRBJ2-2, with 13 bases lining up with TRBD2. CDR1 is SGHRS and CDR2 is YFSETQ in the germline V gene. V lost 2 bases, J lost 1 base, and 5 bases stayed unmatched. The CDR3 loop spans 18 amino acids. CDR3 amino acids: CASSLRGLAGLNTGELFF. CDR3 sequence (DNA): TGCGCCAGCAGCTTAAGGGGACTAGCGGGGTTGAACACCGGGGAGCTGTTTTTT. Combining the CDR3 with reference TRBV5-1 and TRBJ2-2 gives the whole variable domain KAGVTQTPRYLIKTRGQQVTLSCSPISGHRSVSWYQQTPGQGLQFLFEYFSETQRNKGNFPGRFSGRQFSNSRSEMNVSTLELGDSALYLCASSLRGLAGLNTGELFFGEGSRLTVL.

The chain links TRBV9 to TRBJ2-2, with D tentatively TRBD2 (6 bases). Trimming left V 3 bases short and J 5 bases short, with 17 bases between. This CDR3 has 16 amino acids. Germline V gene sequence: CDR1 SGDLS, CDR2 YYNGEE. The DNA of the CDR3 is TGTGCCAGCAGCGGGCCGGGACCCGCGGGGACCGGGGAGCTGTTTTTT. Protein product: CASSGPGPAGTGELFF.

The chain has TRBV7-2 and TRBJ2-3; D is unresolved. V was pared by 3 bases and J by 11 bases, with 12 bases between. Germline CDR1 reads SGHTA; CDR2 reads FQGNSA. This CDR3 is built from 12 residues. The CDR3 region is CASSFPGLGQYF. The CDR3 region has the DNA TGTGCCAGCAGCTTCCCCGGGTTGGGGCAGTATTTT.

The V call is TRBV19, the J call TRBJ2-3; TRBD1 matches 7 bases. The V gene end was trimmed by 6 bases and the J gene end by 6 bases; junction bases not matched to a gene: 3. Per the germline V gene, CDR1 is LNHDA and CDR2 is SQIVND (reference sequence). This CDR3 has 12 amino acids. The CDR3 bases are TGTGCCAGTAGGATGACAGGGGATACGCAGTATTTT. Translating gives CASRMTGDTQYF.

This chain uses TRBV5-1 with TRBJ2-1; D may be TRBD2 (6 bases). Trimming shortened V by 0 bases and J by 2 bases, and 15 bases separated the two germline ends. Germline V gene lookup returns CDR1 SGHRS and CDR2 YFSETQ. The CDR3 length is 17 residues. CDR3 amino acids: CASSLAASGAPYNEQFF. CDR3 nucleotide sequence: TGCGCCAGCAGCTTGGCCGCATCGGGAGCTCCCTACAATGAGCAGTTCTTC.

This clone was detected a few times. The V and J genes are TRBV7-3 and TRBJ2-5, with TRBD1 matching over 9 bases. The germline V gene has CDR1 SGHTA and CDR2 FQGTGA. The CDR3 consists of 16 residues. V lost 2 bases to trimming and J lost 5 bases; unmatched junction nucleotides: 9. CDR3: CASSLCLGQGQETQYF. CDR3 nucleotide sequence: TGTGCCAGCAGCTTATGCCTGGGACAGGGCCAGGAGACCCAGTACTTC.

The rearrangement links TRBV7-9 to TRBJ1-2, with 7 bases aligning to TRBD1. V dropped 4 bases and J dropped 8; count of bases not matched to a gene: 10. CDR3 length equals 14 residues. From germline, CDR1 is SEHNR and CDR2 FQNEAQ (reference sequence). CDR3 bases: TGTGCCAGCAGCTACTCAGACAGGGCCGGAGGCTACACCTTC. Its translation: CASSYSDRAGGYTF.

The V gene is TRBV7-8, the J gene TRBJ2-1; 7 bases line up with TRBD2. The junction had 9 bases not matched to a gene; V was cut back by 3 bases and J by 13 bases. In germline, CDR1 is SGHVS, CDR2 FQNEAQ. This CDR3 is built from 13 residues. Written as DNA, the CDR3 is TGTGCCAGCAGCTTGGGAGGGACGGTCGGACAGTTCTTC. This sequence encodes CASSLGGTVGQFF.

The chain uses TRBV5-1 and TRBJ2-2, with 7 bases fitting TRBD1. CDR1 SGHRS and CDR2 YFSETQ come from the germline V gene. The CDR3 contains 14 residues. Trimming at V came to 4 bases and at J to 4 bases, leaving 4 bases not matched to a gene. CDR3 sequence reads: CASSEGQSTGELFF. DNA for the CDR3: TGCGCCAGCAGCGAGGGACAGTCCACCGGGGAGCTGTTTTTT.

Here the CDR3 reads CAWGTGGQEKLFF. The CDR3 DNA reads TGTGCCTGGGGGACAGGGGGTCAGGAAAAACTGTTTTTT. The chain has TRBV30 and TRBJ1-4; 11 bases match TRBD1. CDR3 size: 13 residues. The trim removed 5 bases at V and 8 bases at J, leaving 4 bases unmatched. Germline values: CDR1 GTSNPN, CDR2 SVGIG (reference sequence).

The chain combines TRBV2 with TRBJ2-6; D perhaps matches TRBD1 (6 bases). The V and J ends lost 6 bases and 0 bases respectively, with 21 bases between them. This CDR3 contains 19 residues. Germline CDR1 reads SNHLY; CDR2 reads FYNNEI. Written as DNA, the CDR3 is TGTGCCAGCAGCGAGAGGTTCAGGGGTGGATTCTCTGGGGCCAACGTCCTGACTTTC. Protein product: CASSERFRGGFSGANVLTF.